The sequence of this T cell receptor beta chain was determined in a study of beta chain features in type 1 diabetes. Study-wide results and caveats: Researchers report that Type 1 diabetes patients had moderately but significantly shorter TCRB CDR3s across all four CD4+ subsets. PCR might preferentially amplify shorter templates, equally in patients and controls. A closer apparent resemblance between naive, central memory and Treg TCRB repertoires was seen in patients than in healthy donors.

This clone was recorded a few times. Its target is unknown. Expressed TCRB transcripts were sequenced because the entire RNA isolate underwent reverse transcription. Measured with immunoSEQ multiplex PCR; TCRdb has only the in-frame clones, and not every one. The table lists roughly 230,000 clones, 11% of them singletons. The germline V gene has CDR1 SGHNT and CDR2 YYREEE (reference sequence). The CDR3 sequence is 14 residues long. With 4 bases removed from V and 6 bases from J, the gap between germline ends came to 14 bases. V gene TRBV5-4 combines with J gene TRBJ2-1; possibly TRBD1 for D (6 bases). Sequencing was done on a sample of naive CD4+ T cells from blood. The receptor's source is a man in his thirties or forties with type 1 diabetes. The CDR3 DNA sequence: TGTGCCAGCAGCCAGACACAGGGCCGCAATGAGCAGTTCTTC. Residues: CASSQTQGRNEQFF.